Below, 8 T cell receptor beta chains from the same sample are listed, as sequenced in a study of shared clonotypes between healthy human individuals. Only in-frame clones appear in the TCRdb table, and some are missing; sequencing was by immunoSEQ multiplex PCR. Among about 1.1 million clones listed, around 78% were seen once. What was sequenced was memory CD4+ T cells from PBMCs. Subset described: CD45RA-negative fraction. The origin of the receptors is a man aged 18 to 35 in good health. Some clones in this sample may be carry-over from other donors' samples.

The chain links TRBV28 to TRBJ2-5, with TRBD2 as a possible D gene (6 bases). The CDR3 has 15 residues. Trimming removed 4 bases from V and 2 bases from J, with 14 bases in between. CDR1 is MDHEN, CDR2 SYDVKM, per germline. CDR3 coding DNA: TGTGCCAGCAGTTCTACCCCCCGGGGGCAAGAGACCCAGTACTTC. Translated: CASSSTPRGQETQYF.

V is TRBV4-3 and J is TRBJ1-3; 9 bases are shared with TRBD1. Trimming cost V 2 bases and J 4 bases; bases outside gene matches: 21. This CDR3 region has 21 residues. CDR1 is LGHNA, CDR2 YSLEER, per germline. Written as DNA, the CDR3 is TGCGCCAGCAGCCAATGGGGCACGGGACAGGGCACCCTAATCTCCGGAAACACCATATATTTT. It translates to CASSQWGTGQGTLISGNTIYF.

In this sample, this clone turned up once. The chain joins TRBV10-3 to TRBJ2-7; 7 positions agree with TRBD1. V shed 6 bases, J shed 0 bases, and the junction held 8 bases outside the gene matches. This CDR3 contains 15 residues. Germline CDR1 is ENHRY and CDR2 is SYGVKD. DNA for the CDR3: TGTGCCATCAGACCCCCGGGACAGACCTCCTACGAGCAGTACTTC. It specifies CAIRPPGQTSYEQYF.

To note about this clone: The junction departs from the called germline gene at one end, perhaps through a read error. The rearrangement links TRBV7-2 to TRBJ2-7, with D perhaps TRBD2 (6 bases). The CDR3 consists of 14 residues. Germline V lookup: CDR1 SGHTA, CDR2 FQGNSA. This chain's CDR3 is CASSLIGSSHEQYF. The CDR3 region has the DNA TGTGCCAGCAGCTTGATCGGGAGCTCCCACGAGCAGTACTTC.

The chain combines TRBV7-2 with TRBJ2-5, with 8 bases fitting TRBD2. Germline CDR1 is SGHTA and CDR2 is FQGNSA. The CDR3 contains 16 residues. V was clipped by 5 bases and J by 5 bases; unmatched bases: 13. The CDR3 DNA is TGTGCCAGCAGCGGAACTAGCGGAGGCTGGGGGGAGACCCAGTACTTC. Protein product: CASSGTSGGWGETQYF.

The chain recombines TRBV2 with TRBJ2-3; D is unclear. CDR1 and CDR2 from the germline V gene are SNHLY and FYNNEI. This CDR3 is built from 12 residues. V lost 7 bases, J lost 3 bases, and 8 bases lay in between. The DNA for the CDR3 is TGTGCCAGCATGTTTGGTACAGATACGCAGTATTTT. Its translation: CASMFGTDTQYF.

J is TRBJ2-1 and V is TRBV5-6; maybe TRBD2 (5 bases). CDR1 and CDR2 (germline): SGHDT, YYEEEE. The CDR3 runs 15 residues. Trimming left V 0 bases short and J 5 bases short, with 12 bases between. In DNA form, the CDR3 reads TGTGCCAGCAGCTTGGGAATAGCGCGGGACAATGAGCAGTTCTTC. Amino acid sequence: CASSLGIARDNEQFF.

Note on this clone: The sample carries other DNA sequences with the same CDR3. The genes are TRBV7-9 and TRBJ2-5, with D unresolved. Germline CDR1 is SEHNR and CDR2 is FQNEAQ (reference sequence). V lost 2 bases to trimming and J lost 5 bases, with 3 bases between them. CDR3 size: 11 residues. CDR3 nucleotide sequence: TGTGCCAGCAGCTTATTTGAGACCCAGTACTTC. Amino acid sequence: CASSLFETQYF.